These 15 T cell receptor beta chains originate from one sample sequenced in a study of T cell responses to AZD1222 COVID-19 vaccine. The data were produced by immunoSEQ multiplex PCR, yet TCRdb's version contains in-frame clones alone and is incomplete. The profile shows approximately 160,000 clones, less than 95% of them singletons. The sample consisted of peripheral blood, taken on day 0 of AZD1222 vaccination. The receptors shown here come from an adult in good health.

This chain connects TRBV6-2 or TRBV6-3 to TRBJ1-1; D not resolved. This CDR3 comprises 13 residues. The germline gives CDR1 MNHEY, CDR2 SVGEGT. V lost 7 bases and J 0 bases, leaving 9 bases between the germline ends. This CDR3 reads CASTPGMNTEAFF. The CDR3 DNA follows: TGTGCCAGCACCCCGGGGATGAACACTGAAGCTTTCTTT.

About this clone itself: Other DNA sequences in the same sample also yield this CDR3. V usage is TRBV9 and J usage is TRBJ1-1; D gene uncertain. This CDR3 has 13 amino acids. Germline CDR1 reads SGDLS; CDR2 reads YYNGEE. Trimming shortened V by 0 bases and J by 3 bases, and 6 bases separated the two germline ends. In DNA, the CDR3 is TGTGCCAGCAGCGTAGCCTTGGACACTGAAGCTTTCTTT. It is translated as CASSVALDTEAFF.

The CDR3 loop reads CASSYDAPANQPQHF. For the CDR3, the DNA is TGTGCCAGCAGCTACGACGCTCCCGCTAATCAGCCCCAGCATTTT. This chain uses TRBV5-4 with TRBJ1-5; no clear D. The CDR3 contains 15 residues. Germline V CDR1 and CDR2: SGHNT, YYREEE (reference sequence). The V end lost 3 bases, the J end lost 4 bases, and 14 bases lay between the germline ends.

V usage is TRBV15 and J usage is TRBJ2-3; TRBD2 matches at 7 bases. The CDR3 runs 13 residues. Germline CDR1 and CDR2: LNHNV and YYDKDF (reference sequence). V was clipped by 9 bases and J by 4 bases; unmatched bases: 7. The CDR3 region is CATAGGLADTQYF. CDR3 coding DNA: TGTGCCACGGCGGGCGGACTAGCAGATACGCAGTATTTT.

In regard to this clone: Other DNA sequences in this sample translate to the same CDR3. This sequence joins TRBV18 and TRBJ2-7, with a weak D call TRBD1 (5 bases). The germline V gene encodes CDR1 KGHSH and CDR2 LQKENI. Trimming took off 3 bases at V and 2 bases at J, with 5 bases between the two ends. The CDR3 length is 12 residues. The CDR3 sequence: CASSPDTYEQYF. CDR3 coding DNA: TGTGCCAGCTCACCGGACACCTACGAGCAGTACTTC.

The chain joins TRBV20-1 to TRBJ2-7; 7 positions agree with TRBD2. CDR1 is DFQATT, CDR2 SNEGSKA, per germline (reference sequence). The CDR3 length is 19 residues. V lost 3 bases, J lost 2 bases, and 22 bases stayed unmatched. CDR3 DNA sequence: TGCAGTGCTAGTCGGGACGCTGGGTCCTGGCAGCGGGGAGCCTACGAGCAGTACTTC. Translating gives CSASRDAGSWQRGAYEQYF.

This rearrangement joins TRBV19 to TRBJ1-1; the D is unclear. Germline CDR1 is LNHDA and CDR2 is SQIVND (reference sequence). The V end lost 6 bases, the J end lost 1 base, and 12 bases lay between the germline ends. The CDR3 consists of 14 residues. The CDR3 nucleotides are TGTGCCAGTAGCCAGTCGGCTGGGAACACTGAAGCTTTCTTT. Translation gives CASSQSAGNTEAFF.

The CDR3 spells CASSAGQGALNTEAFF. CDR3 nucleotide sequence: TGTGCCAGTAGTGCGGGACAGGGGGCGTTGAACACTGAAGCTTTCTTT. The rearrangement links TRBV19 to TRBJ1-1, with TRBD1 identical over 12 bases. CDR1 is LNHDA and CDR2 is SQIVND in the germline V gene (reference sequence). V trimming: 5 bases; J trimming: 0 bases; junction bases outside the gene matches: 4. The CDR3 spans 16 residues.

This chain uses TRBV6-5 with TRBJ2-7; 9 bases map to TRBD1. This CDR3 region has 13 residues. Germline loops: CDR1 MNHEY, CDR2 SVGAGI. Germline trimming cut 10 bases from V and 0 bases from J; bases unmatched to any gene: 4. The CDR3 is CATGTGSSYEQYF. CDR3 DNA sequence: TGTGCCACCGGGACAGGGAGCTCCTACGAGCAGTACTTC.

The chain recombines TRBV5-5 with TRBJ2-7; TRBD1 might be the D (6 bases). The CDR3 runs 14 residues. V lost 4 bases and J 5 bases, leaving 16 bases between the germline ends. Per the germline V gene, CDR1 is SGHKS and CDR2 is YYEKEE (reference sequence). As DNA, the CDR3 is TGTGCCAGCAGCCCTCAGGGGAAGAGCCACGAGCAGTACTTC. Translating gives CASSPQGKSHEQYF.

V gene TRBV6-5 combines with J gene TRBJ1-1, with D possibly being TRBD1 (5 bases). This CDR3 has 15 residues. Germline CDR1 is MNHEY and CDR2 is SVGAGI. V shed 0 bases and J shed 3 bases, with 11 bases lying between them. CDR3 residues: CASSYSGVGDTEAFF. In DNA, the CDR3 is TGTGCCAGCAGTTACTCGGGAGTGGGGGACACTGAAGCTTTCTTT.

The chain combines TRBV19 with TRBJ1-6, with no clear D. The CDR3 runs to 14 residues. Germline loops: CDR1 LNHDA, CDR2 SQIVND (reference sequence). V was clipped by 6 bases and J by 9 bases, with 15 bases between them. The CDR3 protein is CASSSRSGSSPLHF. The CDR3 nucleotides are TGTGCCAGTAGCTCAAGGTCGGGCAGTTCACCCCTCCACTTT. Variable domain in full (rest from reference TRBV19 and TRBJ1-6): DGGITQSPKYLFRKEGQNVTLSCEQNLNHDAMYWYRQDPGQGLRLIYYSQIVNDFQKGDIAEGYSVSREKKESFPLTVTSAQKNPTAFYLCASSSRSGSSPLHFGNGTRLTVT.

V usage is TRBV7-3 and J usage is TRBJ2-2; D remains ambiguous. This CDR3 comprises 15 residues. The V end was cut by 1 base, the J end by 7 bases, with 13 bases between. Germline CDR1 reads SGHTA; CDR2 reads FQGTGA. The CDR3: CASSLSRGIGGELFF. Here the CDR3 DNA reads TGTGCCAGCAGCTTAAGTAGAGGTATCGGCGGGGAGCTGTTTTTT.

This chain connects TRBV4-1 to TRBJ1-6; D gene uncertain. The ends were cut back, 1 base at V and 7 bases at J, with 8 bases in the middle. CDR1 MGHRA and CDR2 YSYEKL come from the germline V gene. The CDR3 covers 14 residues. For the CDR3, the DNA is TGCGCCAGCAGCCAAGGGACGGTCAATTCACCCCTCCACTTT. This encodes CASSQGTVNSPLHF.

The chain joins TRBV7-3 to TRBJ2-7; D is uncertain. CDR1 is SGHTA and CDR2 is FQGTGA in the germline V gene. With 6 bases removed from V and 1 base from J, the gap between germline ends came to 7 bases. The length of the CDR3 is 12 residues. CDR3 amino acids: CASRFRSYEQYF. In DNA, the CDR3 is TGTGCCAGCAGGTTTAGATCCTACGAGCAGTACTTC.